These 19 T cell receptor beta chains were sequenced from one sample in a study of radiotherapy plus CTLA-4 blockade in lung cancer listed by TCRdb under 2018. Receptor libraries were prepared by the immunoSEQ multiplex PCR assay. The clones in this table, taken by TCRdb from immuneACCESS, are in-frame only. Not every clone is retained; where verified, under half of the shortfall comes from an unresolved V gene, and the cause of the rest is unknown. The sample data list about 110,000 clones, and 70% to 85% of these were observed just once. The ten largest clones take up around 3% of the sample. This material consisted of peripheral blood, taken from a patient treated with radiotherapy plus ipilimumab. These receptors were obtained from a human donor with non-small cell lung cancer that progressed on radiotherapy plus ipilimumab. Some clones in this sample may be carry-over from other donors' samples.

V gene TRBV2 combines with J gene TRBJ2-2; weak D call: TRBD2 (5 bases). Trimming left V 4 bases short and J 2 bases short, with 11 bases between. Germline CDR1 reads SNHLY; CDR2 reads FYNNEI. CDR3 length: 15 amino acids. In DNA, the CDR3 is TGTGCCAGCAGTGGAGAAGGGAGTAACACCGGGGAGCTGTTTTTT. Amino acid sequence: CASSGEGSNTGELFF. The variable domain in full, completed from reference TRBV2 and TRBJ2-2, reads EPEVTQTPSHQVTQMGQEVILRCVPISNHLYFYWYRQILGQKVEFLVSFYNNEISEKSEIFDDQFSVERPDGSNFTLKIRSTKLEDSAMYFCASSGEGSNTGELFFGEGSRLTVL.

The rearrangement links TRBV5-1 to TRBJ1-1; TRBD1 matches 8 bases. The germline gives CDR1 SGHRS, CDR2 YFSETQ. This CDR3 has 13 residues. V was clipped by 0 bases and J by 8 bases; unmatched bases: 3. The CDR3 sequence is CASSLGQGAEAFF. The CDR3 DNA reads TGCGCCAGCAGCTTGGGTCAGGGGGCCGAAGCTTTCTTT.

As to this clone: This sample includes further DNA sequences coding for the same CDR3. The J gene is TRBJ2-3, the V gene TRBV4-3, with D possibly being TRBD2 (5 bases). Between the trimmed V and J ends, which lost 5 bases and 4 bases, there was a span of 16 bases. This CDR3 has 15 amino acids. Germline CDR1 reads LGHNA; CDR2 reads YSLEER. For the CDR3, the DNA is TGCGCCAGCAGCGCTCTAGCTTCAGGAGCAGATACGCAGTATTTT. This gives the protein CASSALASGADTQYF.

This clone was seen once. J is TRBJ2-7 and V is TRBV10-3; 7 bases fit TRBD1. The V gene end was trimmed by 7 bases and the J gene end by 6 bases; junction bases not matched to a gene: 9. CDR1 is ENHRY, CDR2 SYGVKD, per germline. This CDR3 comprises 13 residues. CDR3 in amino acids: CAITGQGEGEQYF. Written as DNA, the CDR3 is TGTGCCATCACGGGTCAGGGGGAAGGCGAGCAGTACTTC.

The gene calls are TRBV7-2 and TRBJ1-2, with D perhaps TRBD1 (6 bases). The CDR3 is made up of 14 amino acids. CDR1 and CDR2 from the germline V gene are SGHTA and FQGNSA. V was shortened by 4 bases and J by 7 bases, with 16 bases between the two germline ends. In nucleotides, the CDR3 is TGTGCCAGCAGCTCCAACAGGGACGGAGGTGGCTACACCTTC. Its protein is CASSSNRDGGGYTF. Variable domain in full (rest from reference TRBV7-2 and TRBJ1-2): GAGVSQSPSNKVTEKGKDVELRCDPISGHTALYWYRQSLGQGLEFLIYFQGNSAPDKSGLPSDRFSAERTGGSVSTLTIQRTQQEDSAVYLCASSSNRDGGGYTFGSGTRLTVV.

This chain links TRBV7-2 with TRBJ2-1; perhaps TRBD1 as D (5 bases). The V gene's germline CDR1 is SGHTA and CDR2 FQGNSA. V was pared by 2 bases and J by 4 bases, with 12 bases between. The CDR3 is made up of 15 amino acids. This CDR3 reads CASSLWGMGYNEQFF. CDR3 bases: TGTGCCAGCAGCTTATGGGGCATGGGTTACAATGAGCAGTTCTTC.

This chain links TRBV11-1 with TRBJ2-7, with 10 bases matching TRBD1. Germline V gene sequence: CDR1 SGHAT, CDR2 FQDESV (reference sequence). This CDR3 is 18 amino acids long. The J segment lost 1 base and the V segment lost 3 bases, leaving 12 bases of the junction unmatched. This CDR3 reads CASSFNQRQGARSYEQYF. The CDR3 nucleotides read TGTGCCAGCAGCTTCAACCAACGACAGGGGGCGAGATCCTACGAGCAGTACTTC.

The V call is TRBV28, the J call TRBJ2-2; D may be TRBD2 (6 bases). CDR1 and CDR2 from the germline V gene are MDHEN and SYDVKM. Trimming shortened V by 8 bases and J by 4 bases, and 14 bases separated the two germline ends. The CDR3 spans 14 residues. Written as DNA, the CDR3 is TGTGCCAGCCACACTATGGGGGGCACCGGGGAGCTGTTTTTT. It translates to CASHTMGGTGELFF.

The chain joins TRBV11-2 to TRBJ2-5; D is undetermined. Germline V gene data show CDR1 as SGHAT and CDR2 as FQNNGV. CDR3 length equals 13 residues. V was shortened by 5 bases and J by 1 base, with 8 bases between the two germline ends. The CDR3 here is CASSVGSQETQYF. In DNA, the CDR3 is TGTGCCAGCAGCGTCGGCAGCCAAGAGACCCAGTACTTC.

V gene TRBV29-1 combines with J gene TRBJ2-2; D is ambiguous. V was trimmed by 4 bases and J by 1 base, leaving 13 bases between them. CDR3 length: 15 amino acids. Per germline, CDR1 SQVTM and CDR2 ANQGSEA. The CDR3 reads CSVVTSSLNTGELFF. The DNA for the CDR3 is TGCAGCGTTGTGACCTCCTCATTGAACACCGGGGAGCTGTTTTTT.

In DNA form, the CDR3 reads TGTGCCAGCGTTGGGGGGGTTAACACCGGGGAGCTGTTTTTT. Translation: CASVGGVNTGELFF. This chain connects TRBV7-6 to TRBJ2-2; TRBD2 matches at 7 bases. V lost 8 bases to trimming and J lost 2 bases; unmatched junction nucleotides: 5. CDR3 size: 14 residues. Germline assignment: CDR1 SGHVS and CDR2 FNYEAQ.

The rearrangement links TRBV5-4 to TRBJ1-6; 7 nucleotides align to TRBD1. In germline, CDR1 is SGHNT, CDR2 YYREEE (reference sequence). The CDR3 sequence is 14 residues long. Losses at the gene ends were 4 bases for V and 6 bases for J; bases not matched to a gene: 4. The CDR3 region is CASSKGTVNSPLHF. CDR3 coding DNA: TGTGCCAGCAGCAAAGGGACAGTTAATTCACCCCTCCACTTT.

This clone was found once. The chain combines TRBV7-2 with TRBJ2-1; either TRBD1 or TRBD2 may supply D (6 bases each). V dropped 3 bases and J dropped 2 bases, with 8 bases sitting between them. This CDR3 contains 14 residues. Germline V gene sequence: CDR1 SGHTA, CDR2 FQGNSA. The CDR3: CASSLEGAYNEQFF. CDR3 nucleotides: TGTGCCAGCAGCTTGGAGGGGGCCTACAATGAGCAGTTCTTC.

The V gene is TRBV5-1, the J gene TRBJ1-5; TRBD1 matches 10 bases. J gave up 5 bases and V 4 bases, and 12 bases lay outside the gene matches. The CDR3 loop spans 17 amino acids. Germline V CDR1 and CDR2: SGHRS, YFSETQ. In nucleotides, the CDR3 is TGCGCCAGCAGCCCGGGGACAGGGGACCAAGAGGATCAGCCCCAGCATTTT. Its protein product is CASSPGTGDQEDQPQHF.

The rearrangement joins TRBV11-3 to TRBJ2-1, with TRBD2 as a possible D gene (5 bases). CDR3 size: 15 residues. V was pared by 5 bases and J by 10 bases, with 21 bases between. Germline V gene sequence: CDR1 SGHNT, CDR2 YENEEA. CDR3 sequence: CASSPSGSRGREQFF. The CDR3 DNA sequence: TGTGCCAGCAGCCCGTCGGGGAGCCGGGGTAGAGAGCAGTTCTTC.

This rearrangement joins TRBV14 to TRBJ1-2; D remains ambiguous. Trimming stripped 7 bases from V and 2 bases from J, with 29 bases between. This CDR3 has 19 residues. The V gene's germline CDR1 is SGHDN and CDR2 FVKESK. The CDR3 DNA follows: TGTGCCAGCAACGTCCATCCCCTAGTTACAGAAAATCGGAACTATGGCTACACCTTC. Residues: CASNVHPLVTENRNYGYTF.

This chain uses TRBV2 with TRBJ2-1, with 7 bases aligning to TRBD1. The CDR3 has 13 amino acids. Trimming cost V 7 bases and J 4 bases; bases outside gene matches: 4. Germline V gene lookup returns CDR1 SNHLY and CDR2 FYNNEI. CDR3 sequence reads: CASKRDSYNEQFF. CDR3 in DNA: TGTGCCAGCAAACGGGACAGTTACAATGAGCAGTTCTTC.

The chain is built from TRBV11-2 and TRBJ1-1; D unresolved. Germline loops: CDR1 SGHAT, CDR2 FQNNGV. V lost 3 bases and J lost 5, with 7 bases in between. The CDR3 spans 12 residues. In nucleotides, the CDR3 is TGTGCCAGCAGCTTGGGAATGACTGAAGCTTTCTTT. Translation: CASSLGMTEAFF.

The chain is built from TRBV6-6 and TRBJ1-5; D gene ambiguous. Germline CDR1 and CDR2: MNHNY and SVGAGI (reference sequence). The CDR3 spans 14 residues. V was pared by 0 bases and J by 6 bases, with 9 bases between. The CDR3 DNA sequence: TGTGCCAGCAGTTACTCGAACGGCGGTCAGCCCCAGCATTTT. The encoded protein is CASSYSNGGQPQHF.